This T cell receptor beta chain was retrieved from a study of T cell repertoires in ileal Crohn's disease. The time point denotes: neoterminal ileum biopsy at postoperative endoscopy, about 6 months after surgery. CDR3 length: 15 residues. V lost 0 bases, J lost 5 bases, and 9 bases stayed unmatched. The germline gives CDR1 GTSNPN, CDR2 SVGIG (reference sequence). Sequencing was performed with immunoSEQ multiplex PCR; in TCRdb, only in-frame clones are kept and a portion is missing. Found here are more than 60,000 clones, roughly nine tenths of them singletons; the top ten hold roughly 2%. The rearrangement uses TRBV30 and TRBJ1-2; 7 positions agree with TRBD1. This TCR was recovered from an adult with Crohn's disease. The material sequenced was ileal tissue. The CDR3 nucleotides are TGTGCCTGGAGTGTTCTATCCGGGACAGCTTATGGCTACACCTTC. Translated, it gives CAWSVLSGTAYGYTF.